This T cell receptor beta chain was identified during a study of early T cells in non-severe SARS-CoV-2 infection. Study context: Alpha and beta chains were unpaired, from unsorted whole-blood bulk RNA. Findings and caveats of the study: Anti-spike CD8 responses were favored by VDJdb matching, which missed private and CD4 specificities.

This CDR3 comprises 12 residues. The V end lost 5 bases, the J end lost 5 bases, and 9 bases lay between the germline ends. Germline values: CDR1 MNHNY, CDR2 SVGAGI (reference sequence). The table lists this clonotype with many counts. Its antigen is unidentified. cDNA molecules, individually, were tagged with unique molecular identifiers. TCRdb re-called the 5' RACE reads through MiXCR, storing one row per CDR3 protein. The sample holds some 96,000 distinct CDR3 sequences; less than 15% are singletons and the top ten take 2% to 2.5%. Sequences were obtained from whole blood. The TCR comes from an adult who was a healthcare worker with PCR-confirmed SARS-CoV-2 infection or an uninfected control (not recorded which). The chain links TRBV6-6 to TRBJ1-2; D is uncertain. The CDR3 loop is CASSPSSYGYTF. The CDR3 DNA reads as TGTGCCAGCAGTCCCTCCTCGTATGGCTACACCTTC.